This TCR beta chain comes out of a study of T-cell memory formation after mild COVID-19. Study findings and constraints: Pre-infection memory held some responding clones, suggesting pre-existing cross-reactive T cells responded.

There are many counts of this clonotype. Its cognate antigen is unknown. One junction end does not reproduce the germline sequence, and a read error may be involved. TCRdb redid the calling of the 5' RACE reads with MiXCR, one entry per CDR3 protein. The data hold fewer than 600,000 distinct CDR3 sequences, with about a fifth observed a single time. Per germline, CDR1 LGHDT and CDR2 YNNKEL (reference sequence). This CDR3 spans 13 amino acids. This chain joins TRBV3-1 and TRBJ2-7; a weak D match, TRBD1 (6 bases). Input material: PBMCs or a T cell subset sorted from them (not recorded which). The clonotype was recovered from an adult woman who had mild COVID-19 (a few samples of this study predate the infection). Cell type and time point are not known. The CDR3 here is CASSQGGPYEQYF. CDR3 sequence (DNA): TGCGCCAGCAGCCAAGGGGGTCCCTACGAGCAGTACTTC.